This entry describes one TCR beta chain. Its antigen is currently not known. Base qualities are missing; no much larger clone stands one base away. Read against the paper, the sample's treatment or condition label means: 10-day PBMC culture with coronavirus spike peptide pools or control peptides (ViraFEST assay). The ViraFEST assay was used in the study, in which antigen-specific T cells were expanded with peptide pools and expanded clonotypes were subsequently identified by TCR sequencing. The convalescent patients' positive SARS-CoV-2 PCR tests were from March to December 2020, which was before the Alpha, Beta and Delta variants emerged in the United States. Approximately 1.8 million PBMCs per well were cultured in IMDM with approximately 4.9% human AB serum and 8 to 10 IU/ml IL-2, plus 10 ug/ml peptide pools. On days 3 and 7, half of the culture medium was replaced with fresh IL-2-containing medium. CD4+ T cells were isolated after around ten days of culture through negative selection using the EasySep CD4+ T cell isolation kit. Ficoll-Paque Plus gradient centrifugation was used to isolate PBMCs from whole blood, and the isolated PBMCs were then either used fresh or cryopreserved at -140C. Each culture condition was generally run in triplicate wells.

The data stem from a study of vaccination and CD4 T cells after COVID-19 (dated 2022 in TCRdb). Concerning the study at large: Convalescent patients had a positive SARS-CoV-2 result on nasal swab PCR, and of these patients, several had mild disease and one had severe disease. In 9 to 11 COVID-19 convalescent patients and a few infection-naive healthy vaccine recipients, researchers compared the spike-specific CD4+ TCR repertoire from before mRNA vaccination with the repertoire from after. Control cultures received a CEFX viral epitope pool as the positive control, an HIV-1 Nef peptide pool as the negative control, or no peptide. Participants received two doses of either the Pfizer-BioNTech BNT162b2 vaccine (n=8) or the Moderna mRNA-1273 vaccine (n=2). Culture stimuli were overlapping spike peptide pools from SARS-CoV-2 and from the common cold coronaviruses HCoV-NL63, HCoV-OC43 and HCoV-229E. Six males and four females were included in the convalescent cohort, with two Hispanic individuals, seven Caucasians, two Asians and one multiracial person represented. Post-COVID blood samples from convalescent patients were collected a median of about 100 days after diagnosis, with a range of roughly 30 to 170 days. The time from the second vaccine dose to post-vaccine blood sampling had a median of roughly 70 days and ranged from 14 to 241 days. Summary of the overall study and its limitations: Only a relatively small number of convalescent patients were included in the study, and early timepoints following natural infection were not analyzed. The median number of SARS-CoV-2-reactive clonotypes rose from around 20 after infection to 38 after vaccination, but the change was not significant. Of the vaccine-specific clones found in convalescent patients, nearly all (304 of 307) were mono-reactive for SARS-CoV-2 spike instead of being cross-reactive with common cold coronaviruses. Among convalescent patients, a median about 86% of the SARS-CoV-2-reactive clones seen after vaccination appeared only after vaccination, which suggests priming specific to the vaccine.

Library prep was done by PCR. At the Johns Hopkins FTIC core, DNA from the cultured CD4+ T cells underwent TCR sequencing with the Oncomine TCR Beta short-read assay. The QIAamp micro DNA kit was used to extract genomic DNA from the cultured CD4+ T cells. Oncomine TCR Beta libraries from cultured CD4+ T cells were pooled using unique dual indexes and sequenced on an Illumina iSeq 100. Concerning the study's data processing: Non-productive sequences were removed, and CDR3s not starting with C, not ending with F or W, or shorter than 7 amino acids were discarded. The MANAFEST web application identified antigen-specific clonotypes by comparing peptide-stimulated wells against reference wells and other culture wells. To be called positive, a clone needed an FDR below 0.05, an odds ratio above 5, and a productive frequency above 0.1% in at least two of three replicate wells. A clonotype was classed as cross-reactive if the clonotype showed significant expansion both in SARS-CoV-2 spike wells and in at least one common cold coronavirus spike condition. Similarity between CDR3 sequences was evaluated in R version 3.6.1 using Levenshtein distances (stringdist) and unrooted phylogenetic trees (ape). TCRdb trimmed the raw reads at Q25, called clones with MiXCR and kept productive beta chains. Each CDR3 protein gets just one entry, which takes the most common genes and DNA from the rows behind it. These V and J calls rely on TCRdb rather than the paper's analysis. The table for this sample lists over 10,000 distinct CDR3 sequences; under 65% of them were counted only once. The top ten hold over 9.5% of the sample.

The origin of this receptor is a human donor who had recovered from COVID-19. The specimen sequenced was CD4+ T cells from blood, cultured in vitro.

The DNA is as follows: TGTGCCAGCAGCTGGGACTACGCTGGGCAGTACTTC. It translates to CASSWDYAGQYF. The rearrangement combines TRBV12-3 or TRBV12-4 with TRBJ2-7, with 7 bases matching TRBD2. After removal of 6 bases from V and 9 bases from J, the junction retains 8 bases not matched to a gene. Counted from cysteine to phenylalanine, this CDR3 has 12 amino acids. The only DNA kept is the CDR3, 36 bases in frame from the first base.